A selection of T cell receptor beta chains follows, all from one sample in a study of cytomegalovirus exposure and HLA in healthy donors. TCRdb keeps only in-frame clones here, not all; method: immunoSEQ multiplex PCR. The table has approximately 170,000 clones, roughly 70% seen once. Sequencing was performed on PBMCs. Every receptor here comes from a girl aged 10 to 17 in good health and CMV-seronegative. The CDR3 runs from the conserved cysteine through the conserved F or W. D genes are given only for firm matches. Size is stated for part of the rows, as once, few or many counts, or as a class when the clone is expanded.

CDR3aa: CASSVQGANQPQHF; CDR3nt: TGTGCCAGCAGTGTACAGGGGGCAAATCAGCCCCAGCATTTT; j_gene: TRBJ1-5; d_gene: TRBD1; abundance: NA; v_gene: TRBV2
CDR3aa: CSAETGHGYTF; CDR3nt: TGCAGTGCCGAAACAGGGCATGGCTACACCTTC; j_gene: TRBJ1-2; d_gene: NA; abundance: NA; v_gene: TRBV20-1
CDR3aa: CASGNQGGEAFF; CDR3nt: TGTGCCAGCGGAAACCAGGGCGGTGAAGCTTTCTTT; j_gene: TRBJ1-1; d_gene: NA; abundance: few; v_gene: TRBV18
CDR3aa: CASSPRTGQNTGELFF; CDR3nt: TGTGCCAGCAGCCCCCGAACAGGCCAGAACACCGGGGAGCTGTTTTTT; j_gene: TRBJ2-2; d_gene: NA; abundance: NA; v_gene: TRBV7-6
CDR3aa: CASNTRRRGNTEAFF; CDR3nt: TGTGCCAGTAATACCCGTCGACGGGGTAACACTGAAGCTTTCTTT; j_gene: TRBJ1-1; d_gene: NA; abundance: NA; v_gene: TRBV19
CDR3aa: CASSVDRGNSPLHF; CDR3nt: TGTGCCAGCAGTGTGGACAGGGGAAATTCACCCCTCCACTTT; j_gene: TRBJ1-6; d_gene: TRBD1; abundance: NA; v_gene: TRBV2
CDR3aa: CASSQALRDRGEDTQYF; CDR3nt: TGTGCCAGCAGCCAAGCGCTCCGGGACAGGGGGGAAGATACGCAGTATTTT; j_gene: TRBJ2-3; d_gene: TRBD1; abundance: NA; v_gene: TRBV14
CDR3aa: CASSLAGGYTDTQYF; CDR3nt: TGTGCCAGTTCACTAGCGGGGGGTTACACAGATACGCAGTATTTT; j_gene: TRBJ2-3; d_gene: TRBD2; abundance: NA; v_gene: TRBV6-4
CDR3aa: CASSPPVFGTEAFF; CDR3nt: TGTGCCAGCAGCCCCCCGGTGTTTGGCACTGAAGCTTTCTTT; j_gene: TRBJ1-1; d_gene: NA; abundance: NA; v_gene: TRBV9
CDR3aa: CASRLPTGKHYGYTF; CDR3nt: TGTGCCAGCAGACTCCCAACAGGAAAACACTATGGCTACACCTTC; j_gene: TRBJ1-2; d_gene: NA; abundance: NA; v_gene: TRBV6-6
CDR3aa: CASRLDATRRPQHF; CDR3nt: TGTGCAAGTCGCTTAGATGCCACGCGGAGGCCCCAGCATTTT; j_gene: TRBJ1-5; d_gene: NA; abundance: NA; v_gene: TRBV12-2
CDR3aa: CASSWGTGDEEQYF; CDR3nt: TGTGCCAGCAGTTGGGGGACAGGGGACGAGGAGCAGTACTTC; j_gene: TRBJ2-7; d_gene: TRBD1; abundance: NA; v_gene: TRBV7-9
CDR3aa: CASSAQMGSGGDTQYF; CDR3nt: TGTGCCAGCAGCGCCCAAATGGGTAGCGGGGGAGATACGCAGTATTTT; j_gene: TRBJ2-3; d_gene: TRBD2; abundance: NA; v_gene: TRBV7-3
CDR3aa: CASSPMGGLMNTEAFF; CDR3nt: TGTGCCAGCAGTCCAATGGGGGGGCTTATGAACACTGAAGCTTTCTTT; j_gene: TRBJ1-1; d_gene: NA; abundance: NA; v_gene: TRBV7-9
CDR3aa: CASSYSRLAEEQYF; CDR3nt: TGTGCCAGCAGTTACTCGAGGCTTGCCGAAGAGCAGTACTTC; j_gene: TRBJ2-7; d_gene: NA; abundance: few; v_gene: TRBV6-5
CDR3aa: CASSPKFQPGHLYEQYF; CDR3nt: TGTGCCAGCTCACCGAAGTTTCAACCGGGACACCTCTACGAGCAGTACTTC; j_gene: TRBJ2-7; d_gene: NA; abundance: NA; v_gene: TRBV18
CDR3aa: CASSASDRNKQYF; CDR3nt: TGTGCCAGCAGTGCCTCTGACAGGAACAAGCAGTACTTC; j_gene: TRBJ2-7; d_gene: NA; abundance: NA; v_gene: TRBV6-1
CDR3aa: CASSLARTGSNTGELFF; CDR3nt: TGTGCCAGCAGCTTAGCCCGGACAGGGTCGAACACCGGGGAGCTGTTTTTT; j_gene: TRBJ2-2; d_gene: TRBD1; abundance: NA; v_gene: TRBV13
CDR3aa: CASSPRGQHIINTGELFF; CDR3nt: TGCGCCAGCAGCCCGCGCGGACAGCACATCATAAACACCGGGGAGCTGTTTTTT; j_gene: TRBJ2-2; d_gene: NA; abundance: NA; v_gene: TRBV4-1
CDR3aa: CASSTLAGANEQFF; CDR3nt: TGTGCCAGTAGTACCTTAGCGGGGGCGAATGAGCAGTTCTTC; j_gene: TRBJ2-1; d_gene: TRBD2; abundance: NA; v_gene: TRBV19
CDR3aa: CASGFSEYQETQYF; CDR3nt: TGTGCTAGTGGTTTCAGCGAATATCAAGAGACCCAGTACTTC; j_gene: TRBJ2-5; d_gene: NA; abundance: NA; v_gene: TRBV12-5
CDR3aa: CASGWGQGPDTQYF; CDR3nt: TGTGCTAGTGGGTGGGGACAGGGACCCGATACGCAGTATTTT; j_gene: TRBJ2-3; d_gene: TRBD1; abundance: NA; v_gene: TRBV12-5
CDR3aa: CASSQTVYGYTF; CDR3nt: TGTGCCAGCAGCCAGACAGTCTATGGCTACACCTTC; j_gene: TRBJ1-2; d_gene: NA; abundance: NA; v_gene: TRBV13
CDR3aa: CASSLSIAGGLNTGELFF; CDR3nt: TGTGCCAGCAGCTTGTCAATAGCGGGGGGACTAAACACCGGGGAGCTGTTTTTT; j_gene: TRBJ2-2; d_gene: TRBD2; abundance: few; v_gene: TRBV5-6
CDR3aa: CASSFGAVGYGYTF; CDR3nt: TGCGCCAGCAGCTTTGGGGCCGTAGGCTATGGCTACACCTTC; j_gene: TRBJ1-2; d_gene: NA; abundance: NA; v_gene: TRBV5-1
CDR3aa: CSVEGTGINYGYTF; CDR3nt: TGCAGCGTTGAGGGGACAGGGATTAACTATGGCTACACCTTC; j_gene: TRBJ1-2; d_gene: TRBD1; abundance: NA; v_gene: TRBV29-1